Ten or more counts support the clone carrying this TCR beta chain. The antigen is unknown. Aged 18 to 65, hyperthyroidism patients had been newly diagnosed, with under 2 months' duration. V lost 1 base and J lost 7, with 13 bases in between. Germline V gene sequence: CDR1 SGHAT, CDR2 FQNNGV. This CDR3 has 14 residues. Amplifying from RNA transcripts, the study obtained TCR beta CDR3 regions. First-round RT-PCR relied on HTBI primers, and a second-round multiplex PCR came next. One entry per CDR3 protein results from TCRdb running MiXCR on the multiplex PCR reads. The sample gives 300,000 to 400,000 distinct CDR3 sequences, 15% to 20% of which show up once; about 2.4% is in the top ten. This entry belongs to a study of Graves' ophthalmopathy and Graves' hyperthyroidism. Broader study findings: Stable hyperthyroidism and ophthalmopathy were told apart by a 13-signature model, which achieved about 88% sensitivity and around 80% specificity. It was with 65% to 71% sensitivity and almost 75% specificity that the model predicted ophthalmopathy progression.

The sample taken for sequencing was peripheral blood. This sequence joins TRBV11-2 and TRBJ1-2, with D unclear. This receptor was taken from an adult woman with stable Graves' hyperthyroidism. The CDR3 region is CASSLAGEPFGYTF. CDR3 in DNA: TGTGCCAGCAGCTTAGCCGGGGAACCCTTTGGCTACACCTTC.